The rows below give T cell receptor beta chains drawn from one sample of a study of T cells after posttransplantation cyclophosphamide. Profiling relied on immunoSEQ multiplex PCR, and the TCRdb table lists in-frame clones only, not all of them. The specimen has fewer than 7,500 clones, none found just once. This specimen consisted of PBMCs, obtained after allogeneic stem cell transplant with posttransplant cyclophosphamide. The source of these receptors is a female patient in her 50s who received an allogeneic stem cell transplant from an unrelated donor, was CMV-positive, and had acute GVHD only. The graft donor may have given rise to some T cells. Each CDR3 is given with its conserved first and last residue. The D gene is left open where the match is weak. Size is stated for part of the rows, as once, few or many counts, or as a class when the clone is expanded.

v_gene: TRBV4-3; abundance: many; j_gene: TRBJ2-5; d_gene: TRBD2; CDR3nt: TGCGCCAGCAGCCTCGGGAGGCAGCAAGAGACCCAGTACTTC; CDR3aa: CASSLGRQQETQYF
v_gene: TRBV28; abundance: many; j_gene: TRBJ2-1; d_gene: .; CDR3nt: TGTGCCAGCAGTTTCCGGGGTCGGGATGAGCAGTTCTTC; CDR3aa: CASSFRGRDEQFF
v_gene: TRBV4-1; abundance: many; j_gene: TRBJ2-3; d_gene: TRBD2; CDR3nt: TGCGCCAGCAGCCAAGATCGAGCGGGACTTGGCGTGGATACGCAGTATTTT; CDR3aa: CASSQDRAGLGVDTQYF
v_gene: TRBV18; abundance: many; j_gene: TRBJ1-1; d_gene: .; CDR3nt: TGTGCCAGCTCACCAGGAGTTTTGGGCACTGAAGCTTTCTTT; CDR3aa: CASSPGVLGTEAFF
v_gene: TRBV5-6; abundance: many; j_gene: TRBJ2-5; d_gene: TRBD2; CDR3nt: TGTGCCAGCAGCTTGGCGGGACTAGCGGGAGGGCTCCAAGAGACCCAGTACTTC; CDR3aa: CASSLAGLAGGLQETQYF
v_gene: TRBV5-1; abundance: many; j_gene: TRBJ2-7; d_gene: .; CDR3nt: TGCGCCAGCAGCCTGGACCCCGGCGGAGACGAGCAGTACTTC; CDR3aa: CASSLDPGGDEQYF
v_gene: TRBV7-9; abundance: medium-sized; j_gene: TRBJ1-1; d_gene: TRBD1; CDR3nt: TGTGCCAGCAGCGAAAGGGACAGGAACACTGAAGCTTTCTTT; CDR3aa: CASSERDRNTEAFF
v_gene: TRBV5-1; abundance: many; j_gene: TRBJ2-2; d_gene: .; CDR3nt: TGCGCCAGCAGGCGGGCCATAGGGAACACCGGGGAGCTGTTTTTT; CDR3aa: CASRRAIGNTGELFF
v_gene: TRBV6-7; abundance: many; j_gene: TRBJ2-5; d_gene: TRBD2; CDR3nt: TGTGCCAGCAGTTACGGCCTAGCGGGAGTTGTTGGGGAGACCCAGTACTTC; CDR3aa: CASSYGLAGVVGETQYF
v_gene: TRBV19; abundance: many; j_gene: TRBJ1-5; d_gene: TRBD1; CDR3nt: TGTGCCAGTAGTATAGGAGACAGGGGGGGCAATCAGCCCCAGCATTTT; CDR3aa: CASSIGDRGGNQPQHF
v_gene: TRBV5-6; abundance: many; j_gene: TRBJ2-3; d_gene: TRBD2; CDR3nt: TGTGCCAGCAGCATACTGACTAGCGGGAGGCTCTCAGATACGCAGTATTTT; CDR3aa: CASSILTSGRLSDTQYF
v_gene: TRBV27; abundance: few; j_gene: TRBJ2-7; d_gene: .; CDR3nt: TGTGCCAGCAGTTTAGTCGGGAGCCCCAACGAGCAGTACTTC; CDR3aa: CASSLVGSPNEQYF
v_gene: TRBV7-3; abundance: many; j_gene: TRBJ2-2; d_gene: .; CDR3nt: TGTGCCAGCAGGGAGGGAAACACCGGGGAGCTGTTTTTT; CDR3aa: CASREGNTGELFF
v_gene: TRBV7-8; abundance: many; j_gene: TRBJ2-7; d_gene: .; CDR3nt: TGTGCCAGCAGCTCAGTGGGCAGGGCCTACGAGCAGTACTTC; CDR3aa: CASSSVGRAYEQYF
v_gene: TRBV2; abundance: medium-sized; j_gene: TRBJ1-2; d_gene: .; CDR3nt: TGTGCCAGCAGTGAGTTCGGGGTCGGCTATGGCTACACCTTC; CDR3aa: CASSEFGVGYGYTF
v_gene: TRBV19; abundance: many; j_gene: TRBJ1-5; d_gene: .; CDR3nt: TGTGCCAGTAGTATAGCAGGGTACAAGCATTTT; CDR3aa: CASSIAGYKHF
v_gene: TRBV28; abundance: many; j_gene: TRBJ2-5; d_gene: TRBD1; CDR3nt: TGTGCCAGCAGTTCTCAAGGATACCCCAACTGGACAGGGGGCAAGGAGACCCAGTACTTC; CDR3aa: CASSSQGYPNWTGGKETQYF
v_gene: TRBV5-6; abundance: .; j_gene: TRBJ2-1; d_gene: .; CDR3nt: TGTGCCAGCAGCGGGGCAAGGAAAAGGGAGCAGTTCTTC; CDR3aa: CASSGARKREQFF
v_gene: TRBV7-2; abundance: .; j_gene: TRBJ1-2; d_gene: TRBD1; CDR3nt: TGTGCCAGCAGCTTAGCCGGGACAGGGGGTGCCTATGGCTACACCTTC; CDR3aa: CASSLAGTGGAYGYTF
v_gene: TRBV11-2; abundance: many; j_gene: TRBJ2-7; d_gene: TRBD2; CDR3nt: TGTGCCAGCAGCTTAAGTGGGACTAGCGGATACGAGCAGTACTTC; CDR3aa: CASSLSGTSGYEQYF
v_gene: TRBV19; abundance: many; j_gene: TRBJ2-7; d_gene: TRBD1; CDR3nt: TGTGCCAGTAGACCTCCGGGACAGGCGTACGAGCAGTACTTC; CDR3aa: CASRPPGQAYEQYF
v_gene: TRBV4-1; abundance: many; j_gene: TRBJ1-2; d_gene: TRBD1; CDR3nt: TGCGCCAGCAGAAACCCGGGACAGGGGTCTAACTATGGCTACACCTTC; CDR3aa: CASRNPGQGSNYGYTF
v_gene: TRBV5-5; abundance: many; j_gene: TRBJ2-1; d_gene: .; CDR3nt: TGTGCCAGCAGCTTGGCCTGGGGGCCCGGCGATGAGCAGTTCTTC; CDR3aa: CASSLAWGPGDEQFF
v_gene: TRBV19; abundance: many; j_gene: TRBJ2-3; d_gene: .; CDR3nt: TGTGCCAGTAGTACTTACTCCATGCCCCTCCCAGATACGCAGTATTTT; CDR3aa: CASSTYSMPLPDTQYF
v_gene: TRBV7-2; abundance: medium-sized; j_gene: TRBJ2-3; d_gene: TRBD1; CDR3nt: TGTGCCAGCAGAGTCAGGGGGTTTAGCACAGATACGCAGTATTTT; CDR3aa: CASRVRGFSTDTQYF
v_gene: TRBV7-2; abundance: many; j_gene: TRBJ2-4; d_gene: TRBD1; CDR3nt: TGTGCCAGCAGCCCTAGACAGGGTGGAGTGGCCAAAAACATTCAGTACTTC; CDR3aa: CASSPRQGGVAKNIQYF
v_gene: TRBV10-3; abundance: many; j_gene: TRBJ2-1; d_gene: TRBD2; CDR3nt: TGTGCCATCAGTGAAACTAGCGGGTACAATGAGCAGTTCTTC; CDR3aa: CAISETSGYNEQFF
v_gene: TRBV15; abundance: many; j_gene: TRBJ2-1; d_gene: TRBD1; CDR3nt: TGTGCCACCGCACCACAGGGGTGGCGGCAGTTCTTC; CDR3aa: CATAPQGWRQFF
v_gene: TRBV4-1; abundance: many; j_gene: TRBJ2-7; d_gene: TRBD2; CDR3nt: TGCGCCAGCAGCCAAACTAGCGGGATATACGAGCAGTACTTC; CDR3aa: CASSQTSGIYEQYF
v_gene: TRBV7-6; abundance: many; j_gene: TRBJ2-2; d_gene: .; CDR3nt: TGTGCCAGCAGCTTAGGGGCGAGTAAGAACACCGGGGAGCTGTTTTTT; CDR3aa: CASSLGASKNTGELFF
v_gene: TRBV7-9; abundance: many; j_gene: TRBJ2-1; d_gene: TRBD1; CDR3nt: TGTGCCAGCAGCAGGGACAGGGGAAACAATGAGCAGTTCTTC; CDR3aa: CASSRDRGNNEQFF
v_gene: TRBV6-1; abundance: many; j_gene: TRBJ2-7; d_gene: .; CDR3nt: TGTGCCAACGTGAACGGGGGGCTGTACTTC; CDR3aa: CANVNGGLYF